The 30 T cell receptor beta chains below all came from one sample that was sequenced in a study of T-cell memory formation after mild COVID-19. Via MiXCR, TCRdb re-called the 5' RACE reads, giving one row per CDR3 protein. The sample holds hundreds of thousands of distinct CDR3 sequences, 15% to 20% seen once. The sample comprised PBMCs or a T cell subset sorted from them (not recorded which). These receptors were taken from an adult woman who had mild COVID-19 (a few samples of this study predate the infection). Cell type and time point are not known.

The chain uses TRBV2 and TRBJ1-1; TRBD1 matches at 10 bases. Germline values: CDR1 SNHLY, CDR2 FYNNEI. The ends lost 6 bases at V and 3 bases at J; junction bases unmatched: 13. This CDR3 region has 17 residues. Written as DNA, the CDR3 is TGTGCCAGCAGCCATCCGGGACAGGGGATTGGAGACACTGAAGCTTTCTTT. Translating gives CASSHPGQGIGDTEAFF.

The table lists this clonotype with a few counts. The J gene is TRBJ2-7, the V gene TRBV6-1; TRBD1 matches at 10 bases. Germline-derived CDR1 and CDR2 are MNHNS and SASEGT. The CDR3 extends over 14 amino acids. The J segment lost 6 bases and the V segment lost 4 bases, leaving 6 bases of the junction unmatched. For the CDR3, the DNA is TGTGCCAGCAGTGGCCGGGACAGGGGACTCGAGCAGTACTTC. The encoded protein is CASSGRDRGLEQYF.

The chain employs TRBV4-2 and TRBJ2-1; D ambiguous. V lost 0 bases and J lost 5, with 11 bases in between. Germline CDR1 and CDR2: LGHNA and YNFKEQ. The CDR3 sequence is 15 residues long. The CDR3 region is CASSQDQVSNNEQFF. CDR3 nucleotide sequence: TGTGCCAGCAGCCAAGATCAAGTATCCAACAATGAGCAGTTCTTC.

This chain connects TRBV7-9 to TRBJ1-6, with D uncertain. Per germline, CDR1 SEHNR and CDR2 FQNEAQ (reference sequence). This CDR3 has 16 amino acids. V lost 5 bases to trimming and J lost 0 bases, with 11 bases between them. The CDR3 coding sequence is TGTGCCAGCAGCCTAGACACCCGCTCCTATAATTCACCCCTCCACTTT. Translation gives CASSLDTRSYNSPLHF.

This clonotype was detected only a few times. The chain carries TRBV6-6 and TRBJ1-2; no firm D call. Germline values: CDR1 MNHNY, CDR2 SVGAGI (reference sequence). The CDR3 spans 17 residues. Trimming removed 0 bases from V and 5 bases from J, with 19 bases in between. CDR3 in amino acids: CASSYSIGGRGIYGYTF. CDR3 DNA: TGTGCCAGCAGTTACTCGATTGGAGGCCGAGGGATTTATGGCTACACCTTC.

This clonotype came up a few times. The CDR3 coding sequence is TGTGCCAGCAGTTACTGGGGGTCTCCCTACAATGAGCAGTTCTTC. It yields the protein CASSYWGSPYNEQFF. J is TRBJ2-1 and V is TRBV6-2 or TRBV6-3; D possibly uses TRBD1 or TRBD2 (5 bases each). V was cut by 1 base and J by 2 bases, with 9 bases left in between. CDR3 length: 15 amino acids. The V gene's germline CDR1 is MNHEY and CDR2 SVGEGT.

This clonotype showed up just a few times. The chain links TRBV7-9 to TRBJ2-7, with 11 bases lining up with TRBD1. This CDR3 is built from 20 residues. Germline V lookup: CDR1 SEHNR, CDR2 FQNEAQ (reference sequence). The V and J ends lost 5 bases and 3 bases, in that order; junction bases with no gene match: 21. CDR3 loop: CASSARPAGTGGYMGYEQYF. CDR3 DNA sequence: TGTGCCAGCAGCGCTAGGCCCGCCGGGACAGGGGGGTATATGGGCTACGAGCAGTACTTC.

The chain has TRBV7-3 and TRBJ2-2; D remains ambiguous. The germline V gene has CDR1 SGHTA and CDR2 FQGTGA. The V end lost 0 bases, the J end lost 7 bases, and 9 bases lay between the germline ends. CDR3 size: 14 residues. The CDR3 DNA is TGTGCCAGCAGCTTAACGTTGGCAAGCGGGGAGCTGTTTTTT. It specifies CASSLTLASGELFF.

The V gene is TRBV4-1, the J gene TRBJ1-1; D is perhaps TRBD1 (5 bases). This CDR3 spans 14 amino acids. The V end was cut by 0 bases, the J end by 7 bases, with 12 bases between. CDR1 and CDR2 from the germline V gene are MGHRA and YSYEKL. The CDR3 protein is CASSQDIGALEAFF. CDR3 nucleotide sequence: TGCGCCAGCAGCCAAGATATTGGGGCCCTTGAAGCTTTCTTT.

The J gene is TRBJ1-1, the V gene TRBV24-1; a possible D gene is TRBD1 (5 bases). Per the germline V gene, CDR1 is KGHDR and CDR2 is SFDVKD. V dropped 4 bases and J dropped 1 base, with 9 bases sitting between them. The CDR3 length is 14 residues. As DNA, the CDR3 is TGTGCCACCAGTGAGGGGGGAGGGAACACTGAAGCTTTCTTT. Protein product: CATSEGGGNTEAFF.

This clonotype was detected ten times or more. This rearrangement joins TRBV3-1 to TRBJ1-3, with 7 bases lining up with TRBD1. The CDR3 is 16 amino acids. The junction had 8 bases not matched to a gene; V was cut back by 4 bases and J by 2 bases. CDR1 is LGHDT and CDR2 is YNNKEL in the germline V gene (reference sequence). The CDR3 region is CASSPIDRAAGNTIYF. The CDR3, as DNA: TGTGCCAGCAGCCCGATAGACAGGGCTGCTGGAAACACCATATATTTT.

V is TRBV11-2 and J is TRBJ1-3; 7 nucleotides match TRBD1. The germline V gene encodes CDR1 SGHAT and CDR2 FQNNGV. V trimming: 5 bases; J trimming: 1 base; junction bases outside the gene matches: 11. The CDR3 is made up of 17 amino acids. The CDR3 DNA is TGTGCCAGCAGCGCCTGGACAGGAAGCCTTTCTGGAAACACCATATATTTT. It is translated as CASSAWTGSLSGNTIYF.

Only a few counts were recorded for this clonotype. This rearrangement joins TRBV7-9 to TRBJ1-2; D is ambiguous. V lost 1 base and J lost 4, with 13 bases in between. The CDR3 runs 15 residues. The V gene's germline CDR1 is SEHNR and CDR2 FQNEAQ (reference sequence). CDR3 DNA sequence: TGTGCCAGCAGCTTAGGTCTGGCGGACTTCTATGGCTACACCTTC. Translation gives CASSLGLADFYGYTF.

CDR3 protein: CASRGQGKYEKLFF. For the CDR3, the DNA is TGTGCCAGCAGGGGACAGGGGAAATATGAAAAACTGTTTTTT. The chain has TRBV6-5 and TRBJ1-4; 10 nucleotides align to TRBD1. The CDR3 runs 14 residues. Trimming took 6 bases from V and 6 from J; bases not matched to a gene: 4. Germline loops: CDR1 MNHEY, CDR2 SVGAGI.

This clonotype was detected many times. The V gene is TRBV7-3, the J gene TRBJ2-1; D gene unclear. CDR3 length equals 14 residues. V dropped 5 bases and J dropped 5 bases, with 13 bases sitting between them. Germline CDR1 SGHTA, CDR2 FQGTGA. The CDR3: CASSIHWADNEQFF. The CDR3 DNA reads TGTGCCAGCAGCATACATTGGGCAGACAATGAGCAGTTCTTC.

This clonotype was counted many times. The chain recombines TRBV6-5 with TRBJ1-1; TRBD1 matches 7 bases. The CDR3 covers 14 residues. V shed 6 bases and J 1 base; nucleotides not matched to a gene: 5. Germline loops: CDR1 MNHEY, CDR2 SVGAGI. The CDR3 here is CASRPGTANTEAFF. The CDR3 DNA is TGTGCCAGCAGACCGGGGACAGCGAACACTGAAGCTTTCTTT.

This clonotype was found a few times. The chain employs TRBV5-1 and TRBJ2-3, with D perhaps TRBD2 (7 bases). Trimming removed 4 bases from V and 0 bases from J, with 9 bases in between. The CDR3 extends over 14 amino acids. Germline V CDR1 and CDR2: SGHRS, YFSETQ. CDR3 in DNA: TGCGCCAGCAGCGCGGGGGCCAGCACAGATACGCAGTATTTT. This sequence encodes CASSAGASTDTQYF.

This clonotype was counted at least ten times. The chain links TRBV11-2 to TRBJ2-3; D uncertain. This CDR3 comprises 12 residues. Germline CDR1 and CDR2: SGHAT and FQNNGV. The germline V and J ends were trimmed by 0 bases and 5 bases, with 3 bases remaining between them. DNA of the CDR3: TGTGCCAGCAGCTTAGATAGAGATACGCAGTATTTT. It specifies CASSLDRDTQYF.

This clonotype was seen a few times. DNA for the CDR3: TGTGCCAGCAGTAACTGGGTCGAAGGCTACACCTTC. Protein: CASSNWVEGYTF. This rearrangement joins TRBV12-3 or TRBV12-4 to TRBJ1-2, with no clear D. The CDR3 is 12 amino acids. Trimming removed 5 bases from V and 8 bases from J, with 12 bases in between.

This clonotype was observed many times. This sequence joins TRBV7-2 and TRBJ2-7, with 9 bases that match TRBD1. The V gene's germline CDR1 is SGHTA and CDR2 FQGNSA. With 2 bases clipped from V and 0 bases from J, the junction kept 5 bases outside the gene matches. CDR3 length equals 16 residues. Here the CDR3 DNA reads TGTGCCAGCAGCTTAACCGGGACAGGGAGCTCCTACGAGCAGTACTTC. Amino acid sequence: CASSLTGTGSSYEQYF.

This clonotype was seen a few times. J is TRBJ2-6 and V is TRBV7-8, with 13 bases identical to TRBD2. From germline, CDR1 is SGHVS and CDR2 FQNEAQ. With V trimmed by 5 bases and J by 0 bases, 10 bases remained unmatched. This CDR3 has 20 residues. CDR3 residues: CASSPARLAGGPSGANVLTF. CDR3 bases: TGTGCCAGCAGCCCCGCCCGACTAGCGGGGGGACCCTCTGGGGCCAACGTCCTGACTTTC.

CDR3 nucleotides: TGTGCCAGCAGCCAAGATCCCGGGGCGGACGGCATTCAGTACTTC. It translates to CASSQDPGADGIQYF. The gene calls are TRBV4-2 and TRBJ2-4; TRBD1 or TRBD2 may be the D gene (5 bases each). CDR1 and CDR2 (germline): LGHNA, YNFKEQ. The CDR3 is made up of 15 amino acids. Trimming pared 0 bases from V and 9 bases from J, leaving 15 bases between.

This clonotype has a count of ten or more. The chain employs TRBV7-8 and TRBJ1-6, with D perhaps TRBD1 (6 bases). Trimming shortened V by 5 bases and J by 8 bases, and 13 bases separated the two germline ends. This CDR3 region has 14 residues. CDR1 is SGHVS and CDR2 is FQNEAQ in the germline V gene. In DNA, the CDR3 is TGTGCCAGCAGCCCCAGGGGTGGGGATTCACCCCTCCACTTT. As protein: CASSPRGGDSPLHF.

A few counts support this clonotype. The chain is built from TRBV7-6 and TRBJ1-1; D unclear. The germline CDR1 and CDR2 sequences are SGHVS and FNYEAQ. The CDR3 loop spans 14 amino acids. V was pared by 5 bases and J by 5 bases, with 15 bases between. CDR3 DNA: TGTGCCAGCAGCCTCCAAGAAGATACGACTGAAGCTTTCTTT. This codes for CASSLQEDTTEAFF. The full variable domain, its missing parts supplied by reference TRBV7-6 and TRBJ1-1, is GAGVSQSPRYKVTKRGQDVALRCDPISGHVSLYWYRQALGQGPEFLTYFNYEAQQDKSGLPNDRFSAERPEGSISTLTIQRTEQRDSAMYRCASSLQEDTTEAFFGQGTRLTVV.

This clonotype has at least ten counts. The chain couples TRBV19 to TRBJ2-7, with 9 bases identical to TRBD1. This CDR3 is 15 amino acids long. CDR1 and CDR2 (germline): LNHDA, SQIVND (reference sequence). Losses at the gene ends were 5 bases for V and 0 bases for J; bases not matched to a gene: 5. The CDR3 region has the DNA TGTGCCAGTAGTCCGCGGGACAGGGCCTCCTACGAGCAGTACTTC. Translation gives CASSPRDRASYEQYF.

The chain couples TRBV20-1 to TRBJ1-1; tentatively, D is TRBD1 (5 bases). V gave up 6 bases and J gave up 5 bases, with 10 bases separating them. There are 11 residues in the CDR3. Germline assignment: CDR1 DFQATT and CDR2 SNEGSKA (reference sequence). The DNA of the CDR3 is TGCAGTGCACAGACAGAAACTGAAGCTTTCTTT. This gives the protein CSAQTETEAFF.

The V call is TRBV5-1, the J call TRBJ1-1, with D perhaps TRBD1 (6 bases). V gave up 4 bases and J gave up 2 bases, with 18 bases separating them. Germline V lookup: CDR1 SGHRS, CDR2 YFSETQ. The CDR3 sequence is 16 residues long. Here the CDR3 reads CASSQRRGQLNTEAFF. CDR3 sequence (DNA): TGCGCCAGCAGCCAGCGGCGGGGGCAGCTTAACACTGAAGCTTTCTTT. Complete variable domain (other parts from reference TRBV5-1 and TRBJ1-1): KAGVTQTPRYLIKTRGQQVTLSCSPISGHRSVSWYQQTPGQGLQFLFEYFSETQRNKGNFPGRFSGRQFSNSRSEMNVSTLELGDSALYLCASSQRRGQLNTEAFFGQGTRLTVV.

V usage is TRBV9 and J usage is TRBJ2-1; D gene uncertain. The CDR3 sequence is 14 residues long. The germline gives CDR1 SGDLS, CDR2 YYNGEE. The V end lost 4 bases, the J end lost 5 bases, and 13 bases lay between the germline ends. As DNA, the CDR3 is TGTGCCAGCAGCTTCCCCGGCGGAGACAATGAGCAGTTCTTC. This codes for CASSFPGGDNEQFF.

At least ten counts were recorded for this clonotype. The genes are TRBV5-1 and TRBJ2-7; TRBD1 agrees at 7 bases. The CDR3 is made up of 17 amino acids. J was trimmed by 0 bases and V by 0 bases; bases with no gene match: 9. Germline V gene lookup returns CDR1 SGHRS and CDR2 YFSETQ. The CDR3: CASSLEGWGQNSYEQYF. The CDR3 nucleotides are TGCGCCAGCAGCTTGGAGGGGTGGGGACAGAACTCCTACGAGCAGTACTTC. Combining the CDR3 with reference TRBV5-1 and TRBJ2-7 gives the whole variable domain KAGVTQTPRYLIKTRGQQVTLSCSPISGHRSVSWYQQTPGQGLQFLFEYFSETQRNKGNFPGRFSGRQFSNSRSEMNVSTLELGDSALYLCASSLEGWGQNSYEQYFGPGTRLTVT.

This rearrangement joins TRBV7-2 to TRBJ2-7; 11 bases are shared with TRBD1. The CDR3 contains 14 residues. Germline CDR1 and CDR2: SGHTA and FQGNSA. The junction had 6 bases not matched to a gene; V was cut back by 5 bases and J by 6 bases. CDR3 coding DNA: TGTGCCAGCAGCCCCGGGACAGGGGGTACCGAGCAGTACTTC. Translated: CASSPGTGGTEQYF.